The 9 T cell receptor beta chains given below trace back to one sample, sequenced in a study of tumor-infiltrating lymphocytes in oesophageal squamous cell carcinoma. TCRdb re-called the PCR reads with MiXCR, one entry per CDR3 protein. The sample includes more than 15,000 distinct CDR3 sequences, around 43% of them seen just once. The sample was normal esophageal tissue next to the tumor. These TCRs come from a female donor with esophageal squamous cell carcinoma.

This clonotype has ten or more counts. The chain has TRBV6-1 and TRBJ1-2, with D tentatively TRBD1 (5 bases). The CDR3 has 13 amino acids. Germline assignment: CDR1 MNHNS and CDR2 SASEGT. Trimming left V 6 bases short and J 2 bases short, with 10 bases between. CDR3: CASSPGWNYGYTF. Written as DNA, the CDR3 is TGTGCCAGCAGCCCAGGGTGGAACTATGGCTACACCTTC.

This clonotype was detected many times. The chain joins TRBV6-6 to TRBJ1-5, with D perhaps TRBD1 (5 bases). Germline-derived CDR1 and CDR2 are MNHNY and SVGAGI (reference sequence). The length of the CDR3 is 14 residues. V shed 2 bases and J shed 7 bases, with 12 bases lying between them. The CDR3 sequence: CASSYEPGRQPQHF. DNA for the CDR3: TGTGCCAGCAGTTACGAACCAGGGAGACAGCCCCAGCATTTT.

About this clonotype: One base away lies a much larger clone, so this may be a sequencing read error. The chain links TRBV12-5 to TRBJ2-5, with 9 bases fitting TRBD2. This CDR3 comprises 13 residues. In germline, CDR1 is LGHNT, CDR2 FRNRAP. V shed 1 base, J shed 12 bases, and the junction held 6 bases outside the gene matches. The CDR3 DNA is TGTGCTAGTGGTTTGGGCGGGGGGGCCCCCGAGTACTTC. Protein product: CASGLGGGAPEYF.

This clonotype has a handful of counts. V usage is TRBV15 and J usage is TRBJ2-5; D unresolved. The J call may not be correct, given that the DNA end is closer to TRBJ2-1. The germline V gene encodes CDR1 LNHNV and CDR2 YYDKDF (reference sequence). The length of the CDR3 is 12 residues. CDR3 residues: CATSRGPGQQFF. CDR3 bases: TGTGCCACCAGCAGAGGTCCTGGACAGCAGTTCTTC.

Many counts were recorded for this clonotype. CDR3 DNA: TGTGCCAGCAGCTTAATGGGGGCCCGGGAGCAGTACTTC. It is translated as CASSLMGAREQYF. The chain joins TRBV7-9 to TRBJ2-7; possible D gene TRBD1, 6 bases. This CDR3 contains 13 residues. The germline V gene encodes CDR1 SEHNR and CDR2 FQNEAQ (reference sequence). V dropped 2 bases and J dropped 7 bases, with 12 bases sitting between them. The full variable domain, its missing parts supplied by reference TRBV7-9 and TRBJ2-7, is DTGVSQNPRHKITKRGQNVTFRCDPISEHNRLYWYRQTLGQGPEFLTYFQNEAQLEKSRLLSDRFSAERPKGSFSTLEIQRTEQGDSAMYLCASSLMGAREQYFGPGTRLTVT.

This chain uses TRBV6-6 with TRBJ1-5; a possible D gene is TRBD1 (5 bases). V was cut by 7 bases and J by 5 bases, with 15 bases left in between. CDR1 is MNHNY, CDR2 SVGAGI, per germline (reference sequence). There are 14 residues in the CDR3. This CDR3 reads CASTVDSSDQPQHF. As DNA, the CDR3 is TGTGCCAGCACGGTAGACAGCTCGGATCAGCCCCAGCATTTT.

The chain combines TRBV7-2 with TRBJ2-1; D is tentatively TRBD1 or TRBD2 (6 bases each). The germline V and J ends were trimmed by 11 bases and 4 bases, with 21 bases remaining between them. The CDR3 is 15 amino acids. CDR1 is SGHTA, CDR2 FQGNSA, per germline. The CDR3 region has the DNA TGTGCCTCCGGGGGCGGAGGGGCGTATTACAATGAGCAGTTCTTC. As protein: CASGGGGAYYNEQFF.

This clonotype was counted between two and nine times. The chain combines TRBV11-1 with TRBJ2-5, with D hard to call. The DNA matches TRBJ2-7 better at its end, which makes the J call doubtful. In germline, CDR1 is SGHAT, CDR2 FQDESV (reference sequence). The CDR3 spans 14 residues. The CDR3 protein is CASSTDLPSYEQYF. The CDR3, as DNA: TGTGCCAGCAGCACGGACCTCCCCTCCTACGAGCAGTACTTC.

This clonotype was counted between two and nine times. This chain uses TRBV6-1 with TRBJ1-1; D unclear. In germline, CDR1 is MNHNS, CDR2 SASEGT. This CDR3 is built from 12 residues. V lost 2 bases to trimming and J lost 5 bases, with 6 bases between them. As DNA, the CDR3 is TGTGCCAGCAGTGAACGCTGGACTGAAGCTTTCTTT. Translating gives CASSERWTEAFF.